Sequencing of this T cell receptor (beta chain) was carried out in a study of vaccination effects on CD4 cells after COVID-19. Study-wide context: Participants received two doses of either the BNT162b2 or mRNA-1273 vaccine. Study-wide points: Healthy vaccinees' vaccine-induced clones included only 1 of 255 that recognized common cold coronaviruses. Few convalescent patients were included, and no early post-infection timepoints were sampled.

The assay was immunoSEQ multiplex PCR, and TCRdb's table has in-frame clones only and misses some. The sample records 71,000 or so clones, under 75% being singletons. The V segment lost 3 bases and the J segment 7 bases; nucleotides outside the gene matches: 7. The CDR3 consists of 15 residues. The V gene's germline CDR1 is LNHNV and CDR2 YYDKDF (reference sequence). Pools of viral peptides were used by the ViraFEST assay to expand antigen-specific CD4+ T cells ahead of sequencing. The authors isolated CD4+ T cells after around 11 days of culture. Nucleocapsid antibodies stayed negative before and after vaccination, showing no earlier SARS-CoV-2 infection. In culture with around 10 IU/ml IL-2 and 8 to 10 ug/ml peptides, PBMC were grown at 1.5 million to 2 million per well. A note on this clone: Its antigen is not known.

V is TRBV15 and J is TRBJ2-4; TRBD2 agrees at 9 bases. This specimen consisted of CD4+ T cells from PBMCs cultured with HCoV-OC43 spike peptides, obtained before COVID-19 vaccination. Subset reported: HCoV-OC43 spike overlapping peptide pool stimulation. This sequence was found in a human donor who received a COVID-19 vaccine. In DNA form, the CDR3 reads TGTGCCACCAGCAGGTTTGGGACTAGCCTCAACATTCAGTACTTC. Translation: CATSRFGTSLNIQYF.